These 27 T cell receptor beta chains share one sample of origin, sequenced in a study of OX40 agonist ivuxolimab in advanced cancers. Data came from immunoSEQ multiplex PCR; TCRdb stores just in-frame clones and leaves some out. This sample has about 93,000 clones, with 89% found just once. The sequenced sample was CD4+ or CD8+ T cells sorted from blood, obtained in a trial of the OX40 agonist ivuxolimab. The receptors stem from an adult with an advanced solid tumor such as melanoma, head and neck, liver or kidney cancer.

The chain links TRBV27 to TRBJ2-7; tentatively, D is TRBD2 (6 bases). Trimming cost V 6 bases and J 2 bases, with 17 bases left between them. CDR1 and CDR2 from the germline V gene are MNHEY and SMNVEV (reference sequence). CDR3 length: 15 amino acids. Here the CDR3 reads CASRVRDSLPYEQYF. CDR3 DNA: TGTGCCAGCAGAGTCAGGGACTCCCTCCCCTACGAGCAGTACTTC.

This chain links TRBV4-2 with TRBJ1-5; a weak D match, TRBD1 (5 bases). The V gene lost 1 base and the J gene lost 6 bases, with 16 bases spanning the gap. This CDR3 has 16 residues. Germline V lookup: CDR1 LGHNA, CDR2 YNFKEQ. CDR3 DNA sequence: TGTGCCAGCAGCCAAGGGGACTTTTCTGGGGGTCAGCCCCAGCATTTT. Its translation is CASSQGDFSGGQPQHF.

The V gene is TRBV5-4, the J gene TRBJ1-4; D call uncertain. The length of the CDR3 is 14 residues. The V end was cut by 2 bases, the J end by 4 bases, with 9 bases between. Germline V CDR1 and CDR2: SGHNT, YYREEE (reference sequence). CDR3 DNA sequence: TGTGCCAGCAGCTTAGGAGGAAGTAATGAAAAACTGTTTTTT. This translates into CASSLGGSNEKLFF.

This clone was observed a handful of times. The chain combines TRBV5-8 with TRBJ2-7, with 9 bases lining up with TRBD1. Germline V gene sequence: CDR1 SGHTS, CDR2 YDEGEE. The V gene end was trimmed by 0 bases and the J gene end by 4 bases; junction bases not matched to a gene: 2. This CDR3 comprises 14 residues. The CDR3 DNA reads TGTGCCAGCAGCTTGGGCGGGACAGGGTACGAGCAGTACTTC. As protein: CASSLGGTGYEQYF. Complete variable domain (other parts from reference TRBV5-8 and TRBJ2-7): EAGVTQSPTHLIKTRGQQATLRCSPISGHTSVYWYQQALGLGLQFLLWYDEGEERNRGNFPPRFSGRQFPNYSSELNVNALELEDSALYLCASSLGGTGYEQYFGPGTRLTVT.

The CDR3 DNA sequence: TGTGCCAGCAGTGGGACAGCCAACACTGAAGCTTTCTTT. Residues: CASSGTANTEAFF. The J gene is TRBJ1-1, the V gene TRBV6-5; 7 bases map to TRBD1. Germline V CDR1 and CDR2: MNHEY, SVGAGI. The CDR3 spans 13 residues. The V segment lost 5 bases and the J segment 2 bases; nucleotides outside the gene matches: 2.

This chain links TRBV10-2 with TRBJ1-1; the D gene is possibly TRBD1 (6 bases). V shed 3 bases and J shed 4 bases, with 9 bases lying between them. CDR1 WSHSY and CDR2 SAAADI come from the germline V gene. The CDR3 extends over 13 amino acids. For the CDR3, the DNA is TGCGCCAGCAGTGAACAGGGTCCCACTGAAGCTTTCTTT. It specifies CASSEQGPTEAFF.

As DNA, the CDR3 is TGTGCCACCAGCAGAGGGGGTTCACCGGTTAGGGGCGATCAGCCCCAGCATTTT. Translation gives CATSRGGSPVRGDQPQHF. The rearrangement joins TRBV15 to TRBJ1-5; TRBD1 might be the D (5 bases). The CDR3 covers 18 residues. Trimming removed 1 base at V and 5 bases at J, with 21 bases between. From germline, CDR1 is LNHNV and CDR2 YYDKDF (reference sequence).

This chain uses TRBV6-4 with TRBJ2-1; 12 bases line up with TRBD1. J lost 7 bases, V lost 5 bases, and 6 bases had no gene match. Germline V gene sequence: CDR1 MRHNA, CDR2 SNTAGT. The CDR3 is 15 amino acids. The CDR3 reads CASSTGTGGSNEQFF. The CDR3, as DNA: TGTGCCAGCAGTACCGGGACAGGGGGCTCAAATGAGCAGTTCTTC.

The genes are TRBV4-1 and TRBJ2-3; D is unresolved. This CDR3 region has 13 residues. Germline CDR1 and CDR2: MGHRA and YSYEKL. V lost 3 bases to trimming and J lost 1 base, with 5 bases between them. The CDR3 DNA is TGCGCCAGCAGCCATCAGGGCACAGATACGCAGTATTTT. This sequence encodes CASSHQGTDTQYF.

The chain recombines TRBV30 with TRBJ2-7; weak D call: TRBD2 (5 bases). The CDR3 runs to 15 residues. Germline values: CDR1 GTSNPN, CDR2 SVGIG (reference sequence). V was clipped by 3 bases and J by 0 bases, with 15 bases between them. The CDR3 region is CAWRGDGGYSYEQYF. CDR3 DNA sequence: TGTGCCTGGAGGGGCGACGGAGGATACTCCTACGAGCAGTACTTC.

The chain couples TRBV6-6 to TRBJ1-1; the match to TRBD1 covers 10 bases. J lost 5 bases, V lost 4 bases, and 4 bases had no gene match. The CDR3 contains 14 residues. CDR1 and CDR2 (germline): MNHNY, SVGAGI (reference sequence). CDR3 sequence: CASSSPGQGTEAFF. CDR3 nucleotides: TGTGCCAGCAGTTCACCGGGACAGGGGACTGAAGCTTTCTTT.

Concerning this clone itself: Other nucleotide sequences from this sample produce the same CDR3. The chain has TRBV4-3 and TRBJ2-1; no firm D call. Germline loops: CDR1 LGHNA, CDR2 YSLEER. This CDR3 is 12 amino acids long. Trimming removed 3 bases at V and 7 bases at J, with 7 bases between. The CDR3 DNA reads TGCGCCAGCAGCCAGGTTGCGAATGAGCAGTTCTTC. This encodes CASSQVANEQFF.

V is TRBV30 and J is TRBJ1-4; TRBD1 matches 9 bases. Trimming took 7 bases from V and 9 from J; bases not matched to a gene: 9. The CDR3 consists of 13 residues. Germline CDR1 GTSNPN, CDR2 SVGIG (reference sequence). The CDR3 reads CASLDRGSQKLFF. In nucleotides, the CDR3 is TGTGCCTCCCTGGACAGGGGAAGTCAAAAACTGTTTTTT.

The rearrangement uses TRBV7-3 and TRBJ1-2; the D is unclear. V lost 2 bases and J 0 bases, leaving 4 bases between the germline ends. Looked up from germline, CDR1 is SGHTA and CDR2 is FQGTGA. The CDR3 is 13 residues long. Here the CDR3 reads CASSLGANYGYTF. CDR3 DNA sequence: TGTGCCAGCAGCTTAGGCGCTAACTATGGCTACACCTTC. The whole variable domain, filled in from reference TRBV7-3 and TRBJ1-2, reads GAGVSQTPSNKVTEKGKYVELRCDPISGHTALYWYRQSLGQGPEFLIYFQGTGAADDSGLPNDRFFAVRPEGSVSTLKIQRTERGDSAVYLCASSLGANYGYTFGSGTRLTVV.

The V call is TRBV28, the J call TRBJ1-2; no clear D. Germline V gives CDR1 MDHEN, CDR2 SYDVKM. Trimming removed 5 bases at V and 5 bases at J, with 9 bases between. This CDR3 has 12 amino acids. The CDR3 DNA is TGTGCCAGCAGTATTCTACGATATGGCTACACCTTC. Translated, it gives CASSILRYGYTF.

V gene TRBV5-4 combines with J gene TRBJ2-2; tentative D call: TRBD1 (6 bases). The V and J ends lost 0 bases and 6 bases respectively, with 24 bases between them. The CDR3 extends over 19 amino acids. Germline CDR1 reads SGHNT; CDR2 reads YYREEE (reference sequence). The CDR3 DNA reads TGTGCCAGCAGCTTGGCCTCACGCCTACAGGGAAAGGGGGCCGGGGAGCTGTTTTTT. This translates into CASSLASRLQGKGAGELFF.

This chain uses TRBV5-4 with TRBJ1-4, with D perhaps matching TRBD1 (5 bases). CDR1 and CDR2 from the germline V gene are SGHNT and YYREEE (reference sequence). The CDR3 covers 15 residues. The V end was cut by 1 base, the J end by 6 bases, with 13 bases between. The CDR3 sequence is CASSLTDQGDEKLFF. CDR3 coding DNA: TGTGCCAGCAGCTTGACGGACCAGGGTGATGAAAAACTGTTTTTT. Filled out from reference TRBV5-4 and TRBJ1-4, the complete variable domain reads ETGVTQSPTHLIKTRGQQVTLRCSSQSGHNTVSWYQQALGQGPQFIFQYYREEENGRGNFPPRFSGLQFPNYSSELNVNALELDDSALYLCASSLTDQGDEKLFFGSGTQLSVL.

The chain uses TRBV7-3 and TRBJ2-1, with TRBD1 matching 7 bases. Trimming removed 6 bases from V and 11 bases from J; junction bases left unmatched: 25. CDR1 and CDR2 from the germline V gene are SGHTA and FQGTGA. The CDR3 loop spans 18 amino acids. CDR3 sequence: CASSPQARGLVGDHQQFF. Here the CDR3 DNA reads TGTGCCAGCAGTCCACAGGCGAGGGGGCTGGTAGGGGATCATCAGCAGTTCTTC. The full variable domain, rest sourced from reference TRBV7-3 and TRBJ2-1, is GAGVSQTPSNKVTEKGKYVELRCDPISGHTALYWYRQSLGQGPEFLIYFQGTGAADDSGLPNDRFFAVRPEGSVSTLKIQRTERGDSAVYLCASSPQARGLVGDHQQFFGPGTRLTVL.

The chain is built from TRBV5-1 and TRBJ2-1; the D gene is possibly TRBD1 (6 bases). Germline V gene data show CDR1 as SGHRS and CDR2 as YFSETQ. The ends were cut back, 3 bases at V and 6 bases at J, with 19 bases in the middle. The CDR3 consists of 16 residues. CDR3 sequence reads: CASSSDRFWQSNEQFF. CDR3 nucleotides: TGCGCCAGCAGCTCTGACAGGTTTTGGCAAAGCAATGAGCAGTTCTTC.

The chain has TRBV6-1 and TRBJ1-2; D possibly corresponds to TRBD1 (5 bases). The CDR3 is 15 residues long. V was trimmed by 2 bases and J by 4 bases, leaving 14 bases between them. Germline V gene lookup returns CDR1 MNHNS and CDR2 SASEGT. The CDR3 sequence: CASSETWGGVYGYTF. The CDR3 DNA follows: TGTGCCAGCAGTGAAACGTGGGGAGGGGTCTATGGCTACACCTTC.

The gene calls are TRBV28 and TRBJ2-5; 8 bases agree with TRBD1. There are 15 residues in the CDR3. J was trimmed by 5 bases and V by 3 bases; bases with no gene match: 8. Germline assignment: CDR1 MDHEN and CDR2 SYDVKM. The CDR3 region is CASSFPTGGAETQYF. CDR3 coding DNA: TGTGCCAGCAGTTTTCCCACAGGGGGAGCGGAGACCCAGTACTTC.

The chain joins TRBV5-1 to TRBJ1-1, with 7 positions matching TRBD1. Losses at the gene ends were 4 bases for V and 4 bases for J; bases not matched to a gene: 4. The CDR3 sequence is 13 residues long. Germline V gene lookup returns CDR1 SGHRS and CDR2 YFSETQ. The CDR3 sequence is CASSRGQITEAFF. CDR3 bases: TGCGCCAGCAGCCGGGGACAGATCACTGAAGCTTTCTTT.

The V and J genes are TRBV6-5 and TRBJ2-2; D remains unclear. CDR1 and CDR2 from the germline V gene are MNHEY and SVGAGI. V gave up 2 bases and J gave up 9 bases, with 10 bases separating them. CDR3 length: 13 residues. CDR3 in amino acids: CASSYPGMWELFF. In DNA, the CDR3 is TGTGCCAGCAGTTACCCGGGCATGTGGGAGCTGTTTTTT.

The chain carries TRBV18 and TRBJ1-5; D perhaps matches TRBD1 (6 bases). CDR1 is KGHSH, CDR2 LQKENI, per germline. V lost 2 bases and J 0 bases, leaving 20 bases between the germline ends. The CDR3 covers 19 residues. The CDR3 DNA sequence: TGTGCCAGCTCACCAAGGGAAAAAGGAACAGGGAATAGCAATCAGCCCCAGCATTTT. Translation: CASSPREKGTGNSNQPQHF.

V is TRBV4-2 and J is TRBJ2-2; D assignment may be TRBD1 or TRBD2 (7 bases each). Looked up from germline, CDR1 is LGHNA and CDR2 is YNFKEQ. The CDR3 totals 16 residues. V shed 1 base and J shed 5 bases, with 14 bases lying between them. This chain's CDR3 is CASSQVIQGGTGELFF. The DNA for the CDR3 is TGTGCCAGCAGCCAAGTCATCCAGGGGGGGACCGGGGAGCTGTTTTTT.

This chain joins TRBV5-6 and TRBJ2-2; D uncertain. The CDR3 contains 13 residues. CDR1 and CDR2 (germline): SGHDT, YYEEEE. V lost 0 bases, J lost 4 bases, and 4 bases lay in between. Here the CDR3 DNA reads TGTGCCAGCAGCTTGGGGAGCACCGGGGAGCTGTTTTTT. This translates into CASSLGSTGELFF.

This rearrangement joins TRBV27 to TRBJ2-3; tentatively, D is TRBD2 (5 bases). V was shortened by 3 bases and J by 6 bases, with 10 bases between the two germline ends. CDR3 length: 13 residues. Germline assignment: CDR1 MNHEY and CDR2 SMNVEV (reference sequence). The CDR3 sequence is CASSFGWRDTQYF. The CDR3 DNA is TGTGCCAGCAGTTTCGGCTGGAGGGATACGCAGTATTTT.